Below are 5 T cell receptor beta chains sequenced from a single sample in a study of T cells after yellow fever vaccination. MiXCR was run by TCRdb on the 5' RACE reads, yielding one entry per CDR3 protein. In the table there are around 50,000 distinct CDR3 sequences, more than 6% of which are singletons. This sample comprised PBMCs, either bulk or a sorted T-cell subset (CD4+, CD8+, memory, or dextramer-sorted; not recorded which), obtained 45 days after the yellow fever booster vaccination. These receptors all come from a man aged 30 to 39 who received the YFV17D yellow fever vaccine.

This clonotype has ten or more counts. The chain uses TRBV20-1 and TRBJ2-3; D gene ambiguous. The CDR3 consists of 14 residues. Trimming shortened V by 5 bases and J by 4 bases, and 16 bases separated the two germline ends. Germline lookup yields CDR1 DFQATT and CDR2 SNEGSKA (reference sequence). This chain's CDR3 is CSALPPQGPDTQYF. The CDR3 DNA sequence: TGCAGTGCTCTCCCCCCCCAAGGCCCAGATACGCAGTATTTT.

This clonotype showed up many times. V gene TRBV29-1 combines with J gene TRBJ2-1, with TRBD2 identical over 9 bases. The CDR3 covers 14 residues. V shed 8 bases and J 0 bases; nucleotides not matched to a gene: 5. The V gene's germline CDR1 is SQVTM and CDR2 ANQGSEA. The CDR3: CSTISGSSYNEQFF. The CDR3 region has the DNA TGCAGCACTATTAGCGGGAGCTCCTACAATGAGCAGTTCTTC.

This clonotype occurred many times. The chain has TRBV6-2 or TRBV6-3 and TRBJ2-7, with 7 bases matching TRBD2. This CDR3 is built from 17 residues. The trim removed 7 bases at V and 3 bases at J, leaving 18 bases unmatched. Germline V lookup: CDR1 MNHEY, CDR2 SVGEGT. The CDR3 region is CASNFDRRRENVYEQYF. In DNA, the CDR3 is TGTGCCAGCAATTTCGACAGACGGCGGGAGAACGTCTACGAGCAGTACTTC.

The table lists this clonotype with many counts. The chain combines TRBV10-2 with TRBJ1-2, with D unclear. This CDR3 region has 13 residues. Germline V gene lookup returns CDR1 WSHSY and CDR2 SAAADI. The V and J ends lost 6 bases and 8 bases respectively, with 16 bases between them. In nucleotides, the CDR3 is TGCGCCAGCAGCACCTCGGGTTCACGAGGCTACACCTTC. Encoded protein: CASSTSGSRGYTF.

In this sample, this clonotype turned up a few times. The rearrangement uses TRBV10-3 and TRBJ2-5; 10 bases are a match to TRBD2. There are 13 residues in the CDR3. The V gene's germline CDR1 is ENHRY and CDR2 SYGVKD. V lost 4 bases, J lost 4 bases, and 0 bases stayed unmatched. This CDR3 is CAISGLAGETQYF. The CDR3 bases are TGTGCCATCAGTGGACTAGCGGGAGAGACCCAGTACTTC.